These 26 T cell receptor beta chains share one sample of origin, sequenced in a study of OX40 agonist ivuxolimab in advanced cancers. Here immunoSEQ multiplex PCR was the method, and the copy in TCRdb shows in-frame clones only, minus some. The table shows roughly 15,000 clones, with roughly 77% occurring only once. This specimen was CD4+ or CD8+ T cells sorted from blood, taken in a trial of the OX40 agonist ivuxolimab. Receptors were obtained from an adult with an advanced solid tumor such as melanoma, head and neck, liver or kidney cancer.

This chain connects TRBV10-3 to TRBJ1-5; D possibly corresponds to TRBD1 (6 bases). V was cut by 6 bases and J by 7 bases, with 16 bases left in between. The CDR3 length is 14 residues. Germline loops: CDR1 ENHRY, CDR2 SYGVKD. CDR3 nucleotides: TGTGCCATCAGGGCTACAGGGATGGGGCAGCCCCAGCATTTT. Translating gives CAIRATGMGQPQHF.

The CDR3 sequence: CASFYGGNSPLHF. In DNA, the CDR3 is TGTGCCAGCTTTTACGGGGGAAATTCACCCCTCCACTTT. The chain links TRBV18 to TRBJ1-6; TRBD1 might be the D (5 bases). The CDR3 consists of 13 residues. Per germline, CDR1 KGHSH and CDR2 LQKENI. The V end lost 7 bases, the J end lost 7 bases, and 11 bases lay between the germline ends.

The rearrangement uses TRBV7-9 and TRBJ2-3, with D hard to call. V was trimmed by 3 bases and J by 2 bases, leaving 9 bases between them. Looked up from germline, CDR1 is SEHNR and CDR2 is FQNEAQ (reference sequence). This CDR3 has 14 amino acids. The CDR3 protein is CASSLGPDTDTQYF. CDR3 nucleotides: TGTGCCAGCAGCTTGGGCCCAGACACAGATACGCAGTATTTT.

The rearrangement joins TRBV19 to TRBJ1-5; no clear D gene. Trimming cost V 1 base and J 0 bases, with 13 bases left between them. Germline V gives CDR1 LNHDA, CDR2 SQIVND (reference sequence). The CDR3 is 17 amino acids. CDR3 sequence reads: CASSIGPGGYSNQPQHF. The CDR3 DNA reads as TGTGCCAGTAGTATAGGCCCCGGAGGCTATAGCAATCAGCCCCAGCATTTT.

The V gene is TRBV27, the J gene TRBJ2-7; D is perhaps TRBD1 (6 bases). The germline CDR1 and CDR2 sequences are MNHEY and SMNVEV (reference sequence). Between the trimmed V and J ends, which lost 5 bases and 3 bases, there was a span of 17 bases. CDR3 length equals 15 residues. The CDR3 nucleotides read TGTGCCAGCAGTACTCAGGGGACGGCCGTCTACGAGCAGTACTTC. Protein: CASSTQGTAVYEQYF.

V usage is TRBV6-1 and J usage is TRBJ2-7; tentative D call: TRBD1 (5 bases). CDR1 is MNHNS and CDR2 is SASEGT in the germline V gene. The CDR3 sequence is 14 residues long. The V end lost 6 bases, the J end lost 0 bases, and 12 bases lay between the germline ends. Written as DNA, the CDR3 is TGTGCCAGCAGCCGTCGCGACAGCTCCTACGAGCAGTACTTC. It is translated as CASSRRDSSYEQYF.

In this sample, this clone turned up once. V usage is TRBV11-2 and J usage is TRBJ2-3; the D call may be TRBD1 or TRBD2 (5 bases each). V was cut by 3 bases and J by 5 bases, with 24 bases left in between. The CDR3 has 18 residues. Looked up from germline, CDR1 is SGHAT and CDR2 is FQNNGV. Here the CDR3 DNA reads TGTGCCAGCAGCTTCGAGGGACGGGACGGCATCTTCGGAGATACGCAGTATTTT. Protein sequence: CASSFEGRDGIFGDTQYF.

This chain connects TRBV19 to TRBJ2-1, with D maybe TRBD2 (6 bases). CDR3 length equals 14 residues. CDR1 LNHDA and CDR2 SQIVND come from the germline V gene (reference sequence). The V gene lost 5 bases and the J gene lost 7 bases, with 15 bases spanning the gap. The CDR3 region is CASSFAGNGNEQFF. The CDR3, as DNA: TGTGCCAGTAGTTTCGCGGGGAACGGGAATGAGCAGTTCTTC.

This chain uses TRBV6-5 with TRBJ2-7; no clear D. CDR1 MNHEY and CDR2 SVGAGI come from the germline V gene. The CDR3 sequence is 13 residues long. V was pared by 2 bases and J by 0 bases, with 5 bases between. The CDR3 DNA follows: TGTGCCAGCAGTTACAGGAGCTCCTACGAGCAGTACTTC. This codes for CASSYRSSYEQYF.

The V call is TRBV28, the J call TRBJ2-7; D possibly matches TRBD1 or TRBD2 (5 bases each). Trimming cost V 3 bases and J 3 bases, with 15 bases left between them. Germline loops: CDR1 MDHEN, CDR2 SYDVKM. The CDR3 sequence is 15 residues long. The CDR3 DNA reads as TGTGCCAGCAGTTTCGGGGCTATCGACAGCTACGAGCAGTACTTC. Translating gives CASSFGAIDSYEQYF.

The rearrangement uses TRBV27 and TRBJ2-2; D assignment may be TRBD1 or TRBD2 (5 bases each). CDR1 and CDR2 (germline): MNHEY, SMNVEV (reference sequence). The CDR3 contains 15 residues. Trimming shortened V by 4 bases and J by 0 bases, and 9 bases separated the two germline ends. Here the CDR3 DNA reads TGTGCCAGCAGTTCTGGGGGATCGAACACCGGGGAGCTGTTTTTT. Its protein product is CASSSGGSNTGELFF.

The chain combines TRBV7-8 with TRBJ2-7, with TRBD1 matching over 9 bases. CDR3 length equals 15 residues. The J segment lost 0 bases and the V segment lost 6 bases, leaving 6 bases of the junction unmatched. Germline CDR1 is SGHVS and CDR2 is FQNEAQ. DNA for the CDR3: TGTGCCAGCAGTTCCACAGGGGGCGCCTCCTACGAGCAGTACTTC. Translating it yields CASSSTGGASYEQYF.

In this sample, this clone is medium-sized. CDR3 coding DNA: TGCGCCAGCAGCTCGACTTATACCTACGAGCAGTACTTC. As protein: CASSSTYTYEQYF. The V call is TRBV5-1, the J call TRBJ2-7; D ambiguous. This CDR3 has 13 amino acids. V was clipped by 3 bases and J by 2 bases, with 9 bases between them. Germline assignment: CDR1 SGHRS and CDR2 YFSETQ.

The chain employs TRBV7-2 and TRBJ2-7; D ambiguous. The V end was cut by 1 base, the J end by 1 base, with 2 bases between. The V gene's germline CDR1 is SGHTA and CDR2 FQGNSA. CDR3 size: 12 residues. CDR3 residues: CASSLGSYEQYF. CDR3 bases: TGTGCCAGCAGCTTAGGGTCCTACGAGCAGTACTTC.

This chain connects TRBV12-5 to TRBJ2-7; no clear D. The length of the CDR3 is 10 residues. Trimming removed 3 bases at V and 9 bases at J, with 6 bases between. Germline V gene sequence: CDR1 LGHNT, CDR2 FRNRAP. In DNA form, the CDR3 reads TGTGCTAGTGGTTTCCAACCGCAGTACTTC. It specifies CASGFQPQYF.

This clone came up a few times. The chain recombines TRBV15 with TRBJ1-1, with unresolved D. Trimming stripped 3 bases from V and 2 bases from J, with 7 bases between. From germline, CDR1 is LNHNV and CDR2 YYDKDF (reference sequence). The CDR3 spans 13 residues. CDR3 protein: CATSSDPNTEAFF. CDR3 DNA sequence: TGTGCCACCAGCAGTGACCCTAACACTGAAGCTTTCTTT.

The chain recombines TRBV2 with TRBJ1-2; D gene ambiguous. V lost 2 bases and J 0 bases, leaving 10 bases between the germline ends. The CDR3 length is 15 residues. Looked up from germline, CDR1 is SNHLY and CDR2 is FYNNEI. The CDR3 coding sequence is TGTGCCAGCAGTGAATGGGTAGATGCTAACTATGGCTACACCTTC. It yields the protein CASSEWVDANYGYTF. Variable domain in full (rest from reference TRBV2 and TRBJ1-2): EPEVTQTPSHQVTQMGQEVILRCVPISNHLYFYWYRQILGQKVEFLVSFYNNEISEKSEIFDDQFSVERPDGSNFTLKIRSTKLEDSAMYFCASSEWVDANYGYTFGSGTRLTVV.

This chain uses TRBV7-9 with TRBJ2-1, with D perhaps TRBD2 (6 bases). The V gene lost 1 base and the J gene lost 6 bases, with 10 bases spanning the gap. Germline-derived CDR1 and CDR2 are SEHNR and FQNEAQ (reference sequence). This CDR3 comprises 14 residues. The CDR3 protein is CASSLGLGVNEQFF. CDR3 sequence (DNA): TGTGCCAGCAGCTTAGGACTAGGAGTCAATGAGCAGTTCTTC.

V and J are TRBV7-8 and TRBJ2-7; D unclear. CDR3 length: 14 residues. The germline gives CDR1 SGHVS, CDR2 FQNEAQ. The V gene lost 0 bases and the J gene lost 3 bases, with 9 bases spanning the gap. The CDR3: CASSLAGQYYEQYF. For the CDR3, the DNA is TGTGCCAGCAGCTTAGCCGGGCAGTACTACGAGCAGTACTTC.

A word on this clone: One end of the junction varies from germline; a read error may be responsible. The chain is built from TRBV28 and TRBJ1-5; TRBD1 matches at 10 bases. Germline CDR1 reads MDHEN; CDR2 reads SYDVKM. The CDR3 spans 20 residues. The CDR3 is CASSLVDRGRGLGPNRPQHF. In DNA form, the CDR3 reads TGTGCCAGCAGTTTGGTAGACAGGGGGCGCGGGCTAGGACCGAATCGGCCCCAGCATTTT. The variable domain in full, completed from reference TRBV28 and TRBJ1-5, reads DVKVTQSSRYLVKRTGEKVFLECVQDMDHENMFWYRQDPGLGLRLIYFSYDVKMKEKGDIPEGYSVSREKKERFSLILESASTNQTSMYLCASSLVDRGRGLGPNRPQHFGDGTRLSIL.

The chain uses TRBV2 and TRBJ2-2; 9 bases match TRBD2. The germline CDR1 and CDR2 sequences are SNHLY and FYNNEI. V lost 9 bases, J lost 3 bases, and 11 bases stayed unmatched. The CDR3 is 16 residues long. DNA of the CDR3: TGTGCCAGTAAGCACAGGGTAGCGGGGGACACCGGGGAGCTGTTTTTT. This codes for CASKHRVAGDTGELFF.

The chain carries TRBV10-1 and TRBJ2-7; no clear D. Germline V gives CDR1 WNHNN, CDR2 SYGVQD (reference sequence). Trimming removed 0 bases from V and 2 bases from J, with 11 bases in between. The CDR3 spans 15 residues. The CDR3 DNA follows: TGCGCCAGCAGTGAGTCGATGGCGAATACCTACGAGCAGTACTTC. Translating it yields CASSESMANTYEQYF.

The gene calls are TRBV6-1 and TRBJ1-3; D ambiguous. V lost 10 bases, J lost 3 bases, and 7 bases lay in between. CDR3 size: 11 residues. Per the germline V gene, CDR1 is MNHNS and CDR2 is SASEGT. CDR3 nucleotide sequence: TGTGCCATCCCCCTTGGAAACACCATATATTTT. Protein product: CAIPLGNTIYF.

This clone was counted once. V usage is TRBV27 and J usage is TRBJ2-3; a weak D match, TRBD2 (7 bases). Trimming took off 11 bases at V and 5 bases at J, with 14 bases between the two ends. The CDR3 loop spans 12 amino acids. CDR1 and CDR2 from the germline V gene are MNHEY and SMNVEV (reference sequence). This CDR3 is CASGGPIDTQYF. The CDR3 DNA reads TGTGCCTCGGGGGGCCCTATAGATACGCAGTATTTT.

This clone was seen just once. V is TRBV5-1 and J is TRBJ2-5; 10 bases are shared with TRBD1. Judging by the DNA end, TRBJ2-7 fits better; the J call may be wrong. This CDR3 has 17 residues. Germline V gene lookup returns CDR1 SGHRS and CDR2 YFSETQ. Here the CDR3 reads CASSLGRAGTGVYEQYF. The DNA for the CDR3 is TGCGCCAGCAGCTTAGGGAGAGCCGGGACAGGGGTCTACGAGCAGTACTTC.

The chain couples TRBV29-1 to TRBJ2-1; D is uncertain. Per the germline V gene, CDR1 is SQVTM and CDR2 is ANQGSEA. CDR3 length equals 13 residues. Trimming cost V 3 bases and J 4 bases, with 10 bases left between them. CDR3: CSVESLTYNEQFF. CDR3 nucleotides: TGCAGCGTTGAGAGCCTTACGTACAATGAGCAGTTCTTC.